This T cell receptor beta chain was captured by sequencing in a study of blood T cells in healthy people across ages. As for the study in general: T cells yielded about one barcoded beta molecule per two cells through template switching. The study, taken as a whole, reports: Long-lived and aged donors differed, with more naive CD4+ cells and higher diversity in the long-lived.

At least 6 million PBMCs were isolated per sample. Total RNA, at least 5 micrograms per sample, was extracted from PBMCs. The length of the CDR3 is 12 residues. Trimming pared 0 bases from V and 7 bases from J, leaving 10 bases between. Germline V lookup: CDR1 SQVTM, CDR2 ANQGSEA. This clonotype appeared many times. Its antigen is as yet unknown. PCR was performed a second time for roughly 6 to 12 cycles using a sample-barcoded 5' primer and a J-beta primer mix. TCRdb used MiXCR to reprocess the 5' RACE reads, holding one entry per CDR3 protein. The sample records 1.5 million to 1.8 million distinct CDR3 sequences, roughly two fifths being singletons.

V and J are TRBV29-1 and TRBJ2-7; D is perhaps TRBD2 (6 bases). The source is a woman between 18 and 29 years old in good health. The sequenced sample was blood. In DNA, the CDR3 is TGCAGCGTTGAAGACAACAGCGGGGAGCAGTACTTC. It specifies CSVEDNSGEQYF.